The present T cell receptor (beta chain) was sequenced within a study of read filtering for tumor transcriptome and immune sequencing. Study-level information: R-ISS stage counts were 8 for I, about 15 for II, 7 for III. Study-wide findings and caveats: IR-seq and RNA-seq agreed better without single-read clonotypes. IR-seq captured clonotypes deeper and more reliably than RNA-seq.

Comments on this clonotype: Its antigen is not identified.

The CDR3 sequence is 12 residues long. V lost 5 bases to trimming and J lost 9 bases, with 11 bases between them. CDR1 is SGHTA and CDR2 is FQGNSA in the germline V gene. Every patient had bone marrow sampled while the disease was active. This library used 300 to 500 ng RNA and molecular barcoded adaptors spanning alpha/delta and beta/gamma chains. TCRdb used MiXCR to reprocess the reads, holding one entry per CDR3 protein. This sample has around 970 distinct CDR3 sequences; 76% occur once, and the top ten carry 52%. Sequenced: a population of CD138-negative cells sorted from bone marrow. The gene calls are TRBV7-2 and TRBJ1-5, with D uncertain. This clonotype was obtained from a donor aged 40 or older with multiple myeloma. This table probably holds off-target reads from a library built for another chain. The chain's CDR3 is CASSQLGRPQHF. The DNA of the CDR3 is TGTGCCAGCAGCCAACTGGGTCGGCCCCAGCATTTT.